Included here is one T cell receptor beta chain sequence, with context. This specimen belongs to a study of control samples from healthy donors and cancer patients. Deletions cut 4 bases from V and 6 bases from J, with 15 bases between. Germline CDR1 GTSNPN, CDR2 SVGIG (reference sequence). The CDR3 has 13 amino acids. Profiling relied on immunoSEQ multiplex PCR, and the TCRdb table lists in-frame clones only, not all of them. There are roughly 80,000 clones in the sample; around nine tenths occur only once, and 4.5% to 7% lies in the top ten. This clonotype originated in a man between 50 and 59 years old in good health. The rearrangement uses TRBV30 and TRBJ1-2; D is undetermined. Sequencing was done on a sample of blood. The CDR3 region has the DNA TGTGCCTGGAATTTACAGCTTAGGGATGGCTACACCTTC. Translating gives CAWNLQLRDGYTF.